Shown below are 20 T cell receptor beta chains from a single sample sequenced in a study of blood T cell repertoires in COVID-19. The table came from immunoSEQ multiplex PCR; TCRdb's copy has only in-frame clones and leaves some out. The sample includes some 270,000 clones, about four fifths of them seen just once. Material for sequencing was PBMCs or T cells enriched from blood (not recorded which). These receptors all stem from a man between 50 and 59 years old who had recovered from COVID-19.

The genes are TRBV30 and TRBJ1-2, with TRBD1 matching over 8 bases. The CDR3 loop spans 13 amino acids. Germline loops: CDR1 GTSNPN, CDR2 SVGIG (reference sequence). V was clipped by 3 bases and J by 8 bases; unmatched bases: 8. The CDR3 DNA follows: TGTGCCTGGAGGTTAACGGGGACAGGCGGCTACACCTTC. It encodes CAWRLTGTGGYTF.

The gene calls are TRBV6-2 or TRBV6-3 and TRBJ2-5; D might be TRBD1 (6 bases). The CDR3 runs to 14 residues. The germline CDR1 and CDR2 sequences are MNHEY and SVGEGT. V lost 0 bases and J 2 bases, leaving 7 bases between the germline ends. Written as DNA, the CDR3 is TGTGCCAGCAGTTACTCGACAGGTCAAGAGACCCAGTACTTC. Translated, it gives CASSYSTGQETQYF.

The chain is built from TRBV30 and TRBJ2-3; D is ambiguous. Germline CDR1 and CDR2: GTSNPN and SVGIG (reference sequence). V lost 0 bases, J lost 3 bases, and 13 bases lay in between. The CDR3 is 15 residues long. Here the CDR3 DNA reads TGTGCCTGGAGTGTACCCAACGCCAGGACAGATACGCAGTATTTT. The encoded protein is CAWSVPNARTDTQYF.

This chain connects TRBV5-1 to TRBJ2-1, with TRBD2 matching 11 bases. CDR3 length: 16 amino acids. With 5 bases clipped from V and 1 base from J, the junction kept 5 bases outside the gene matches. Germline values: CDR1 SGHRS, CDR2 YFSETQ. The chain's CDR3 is CASSISGGESYNEQFF. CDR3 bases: TGCGCCAGCAGTATTAGCGGGGGGGAGTCCTACAATGAGCAGTTCTTC.

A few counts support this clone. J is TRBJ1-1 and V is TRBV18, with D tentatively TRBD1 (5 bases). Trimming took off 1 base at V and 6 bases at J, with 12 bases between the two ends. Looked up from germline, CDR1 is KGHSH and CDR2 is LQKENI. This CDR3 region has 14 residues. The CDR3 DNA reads TGTGCCAGCTCACCACAGTCGGACACCTCTGAAGCTTTCTTT. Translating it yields CASSPQSDTSEAFF.

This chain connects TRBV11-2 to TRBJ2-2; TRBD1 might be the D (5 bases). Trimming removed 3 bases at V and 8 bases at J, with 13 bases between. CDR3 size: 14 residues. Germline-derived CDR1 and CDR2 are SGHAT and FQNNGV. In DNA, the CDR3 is TGTGCCAGCAGCTTCAGGGCGTCGTTGGGGGAGCTGTTTTTT. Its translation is CASSFRASLGELFF.

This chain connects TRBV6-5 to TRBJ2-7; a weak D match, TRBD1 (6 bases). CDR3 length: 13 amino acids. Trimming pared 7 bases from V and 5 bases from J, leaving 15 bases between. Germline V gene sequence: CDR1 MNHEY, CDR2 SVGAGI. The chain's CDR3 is CASNPQGSNEQYF. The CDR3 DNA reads TGTGCCAGCAATCCACAGGGTTCCAACGAGCAGTACTTC.

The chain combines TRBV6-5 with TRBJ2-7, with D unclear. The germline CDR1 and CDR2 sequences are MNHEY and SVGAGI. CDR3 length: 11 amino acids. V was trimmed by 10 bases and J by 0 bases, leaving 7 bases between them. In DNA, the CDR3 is TGTGCCACCTACTACTCCTACGAGCAGTACTTC. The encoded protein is CATYYSYEQYF.

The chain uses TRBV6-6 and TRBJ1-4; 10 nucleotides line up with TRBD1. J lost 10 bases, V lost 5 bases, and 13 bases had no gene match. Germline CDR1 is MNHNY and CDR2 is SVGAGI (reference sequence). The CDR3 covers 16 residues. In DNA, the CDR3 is TGTGCCAGCAGTCATTATACCGGGACAGGGGTACTAAAACTGTTTTTT. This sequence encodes CASSHYTGTGVLKLFF.

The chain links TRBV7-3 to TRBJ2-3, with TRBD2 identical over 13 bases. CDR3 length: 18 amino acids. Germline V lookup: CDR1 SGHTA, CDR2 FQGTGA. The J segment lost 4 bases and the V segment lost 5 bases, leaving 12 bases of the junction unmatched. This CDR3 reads CASSPTGTSGTGADTQYF. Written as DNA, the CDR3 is TGTGCCAGCAGCCCCACGGGGACTAGCGGGACTGGGGCAGATACGCAGTATTTT.

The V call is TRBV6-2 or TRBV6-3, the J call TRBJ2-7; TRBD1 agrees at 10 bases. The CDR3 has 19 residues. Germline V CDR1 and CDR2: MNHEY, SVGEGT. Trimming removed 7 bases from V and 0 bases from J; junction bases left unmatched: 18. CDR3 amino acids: CASNPVFRDRGLSSYEQYF. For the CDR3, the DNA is TGTGCCAGCAACCCCGTTTTCCGGGACAGGGGTCTTAGCTCCTACGAGCAGTACTTC.

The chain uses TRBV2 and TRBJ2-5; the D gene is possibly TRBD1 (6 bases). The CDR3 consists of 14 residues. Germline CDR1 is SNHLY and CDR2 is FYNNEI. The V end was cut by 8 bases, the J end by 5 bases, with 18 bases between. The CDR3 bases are TGTGCCAGCCTGATTAGGGGGTCCTGGGAGACCCAGTACTTC. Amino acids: CASLIRGSWETQYF.

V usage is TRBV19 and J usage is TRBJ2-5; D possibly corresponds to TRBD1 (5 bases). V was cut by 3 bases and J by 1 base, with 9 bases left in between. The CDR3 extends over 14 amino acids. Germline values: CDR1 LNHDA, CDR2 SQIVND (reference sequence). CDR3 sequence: CASSISTAQETQYF. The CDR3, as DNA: TGTGCCAGTAGTATTTCGACAGCCCAAGAGACCCAGTACTTC.

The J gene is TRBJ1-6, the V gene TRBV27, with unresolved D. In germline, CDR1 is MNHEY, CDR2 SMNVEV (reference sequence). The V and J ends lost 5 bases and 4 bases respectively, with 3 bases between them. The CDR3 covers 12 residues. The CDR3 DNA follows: TGTGCCAGCAGTCTTTATAATTCACCCCTCCACTTT. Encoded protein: CASSLYNSPLHF.

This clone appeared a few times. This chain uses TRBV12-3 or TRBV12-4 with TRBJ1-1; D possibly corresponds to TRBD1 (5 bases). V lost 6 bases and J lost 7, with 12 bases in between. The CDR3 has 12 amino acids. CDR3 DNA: TGTGCCAGCAGCTCCCAGGGTCTTGAAGCTTTCTTT. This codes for CASSSQGLEAFF.

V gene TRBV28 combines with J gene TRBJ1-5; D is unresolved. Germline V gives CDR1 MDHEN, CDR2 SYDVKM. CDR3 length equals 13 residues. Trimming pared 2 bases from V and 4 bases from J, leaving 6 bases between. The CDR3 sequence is CASSLNGNQPQHF. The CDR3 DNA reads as TGTGCCAGCAGTTTAAACGGTAATCAGCCCCAGCATTTT.

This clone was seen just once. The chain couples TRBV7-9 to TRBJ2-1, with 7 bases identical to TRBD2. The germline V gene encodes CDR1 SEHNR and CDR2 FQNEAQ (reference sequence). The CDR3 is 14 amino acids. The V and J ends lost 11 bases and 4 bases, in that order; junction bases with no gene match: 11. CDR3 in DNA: TGTGCCGGACTTGGGCGGGAGCTGTACAATGAGCAGTTCTTC. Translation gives CAGLGRELYNEQFF.

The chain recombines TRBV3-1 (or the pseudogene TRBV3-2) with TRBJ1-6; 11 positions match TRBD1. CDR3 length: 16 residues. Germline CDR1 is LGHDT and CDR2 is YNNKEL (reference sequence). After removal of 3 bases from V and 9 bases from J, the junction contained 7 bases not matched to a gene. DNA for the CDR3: TGTGCCAGCAGCCAGAGAGCCGGGACAGGGGGTTCACCCCTCCACTTT. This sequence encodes CASSQRAGTGGSPLHF.

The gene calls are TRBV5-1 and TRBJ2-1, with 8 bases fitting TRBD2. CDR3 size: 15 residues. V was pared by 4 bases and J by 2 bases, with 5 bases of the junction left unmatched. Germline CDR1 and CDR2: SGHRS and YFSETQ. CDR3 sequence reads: CASSGLAGPYNEQFF. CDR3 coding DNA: TGCGCCAGCAGCGGATTAGCGGGGCCCTACAATGAGCAGTTCTTC.

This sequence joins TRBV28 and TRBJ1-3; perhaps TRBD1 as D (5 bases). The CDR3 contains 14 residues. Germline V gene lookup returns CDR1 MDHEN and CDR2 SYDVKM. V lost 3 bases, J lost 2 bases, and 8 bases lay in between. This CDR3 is CASSFGGAGNTIYF. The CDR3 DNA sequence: TGTGCCAGCAGTTTCGGAGGGGCTGGAAACACCATATATTTT.